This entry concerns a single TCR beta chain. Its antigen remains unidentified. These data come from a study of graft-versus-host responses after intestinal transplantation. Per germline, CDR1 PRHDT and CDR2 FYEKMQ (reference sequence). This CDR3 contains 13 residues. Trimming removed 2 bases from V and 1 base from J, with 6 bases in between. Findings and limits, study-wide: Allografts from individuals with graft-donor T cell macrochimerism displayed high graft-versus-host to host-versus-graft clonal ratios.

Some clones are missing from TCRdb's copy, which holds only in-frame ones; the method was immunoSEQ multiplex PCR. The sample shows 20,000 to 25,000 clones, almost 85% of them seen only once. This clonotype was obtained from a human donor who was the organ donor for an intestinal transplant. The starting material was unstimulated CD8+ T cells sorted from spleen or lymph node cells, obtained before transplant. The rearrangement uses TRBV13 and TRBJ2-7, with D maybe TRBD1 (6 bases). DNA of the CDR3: TGTGCCAGCAGCTTAACAGGGTCCTACGAGCAGTACTTC. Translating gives CASSLTGSYEQYF.